This note documents a single T cell receptor (beta chain) sequence. As yet, its antigen is unknown. The data are from a study of shared clonotypes between healthy human individuals. General observations from the study: Clonotypes that were shared across a handful of donors made up about 5.1% of naive CD4 clonotypes.

An approximately 210 ng quantity of DNA, about 30,000 T cell genomes, went into the sorted-subset replicate PCRs. Repertoires were generated with immunoSEQ multiplex PCR, while TCRdb's copy carries only in-frame clones and drops some. The table includes hundreds of thousands of clones, 96% detected once. CDR1 and CDR2 from the germline V gene are SGHDT and YYEEEE. Trimming pared 0 bases from V and 7 bases from J, leaving 11 bases between. The CDR3 totals 14 residues. CD45RO negativity and positive selection for CCR7 defined naive CD8 cells, a population that excluded terminally differentiated effector memory CD45RA+ cells. Donors, healthy HIV-negative adults, lacked recent acute infections or vaccinations.

The V gene is TRBV5-6, the J gene TRBJ2-1; D perhaps matches TRBD2 (5 bases). This sequence originates from a woman aged 25 to 39 in good health. The sequencing input was naive CD8+ T cells sorted from blood. The CDR3 is CASSLAVEGNEQFF. The DNA for the CDR3 is TGTGCCAGCAGCTTGGCCGTTGAGGGTAATGAGCAGTTCTTC.